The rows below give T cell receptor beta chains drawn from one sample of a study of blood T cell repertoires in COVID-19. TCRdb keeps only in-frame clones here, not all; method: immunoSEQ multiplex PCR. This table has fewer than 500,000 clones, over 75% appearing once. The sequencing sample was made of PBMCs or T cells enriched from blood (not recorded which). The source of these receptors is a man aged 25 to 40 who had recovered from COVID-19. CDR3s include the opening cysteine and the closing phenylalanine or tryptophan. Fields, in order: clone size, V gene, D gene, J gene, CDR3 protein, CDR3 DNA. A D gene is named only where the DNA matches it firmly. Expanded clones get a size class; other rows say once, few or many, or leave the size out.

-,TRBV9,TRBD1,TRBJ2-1,CASSARGQGAGNEQFF,TGTGCCAGCAGCGCAAGGGGACAGGGGGCGGGCAATGAGCAGTTCTTC
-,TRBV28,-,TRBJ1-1,CASRSAGTEAFF,TGTGCCTCCAGGTCGGCGGGCACTGAAGCTTTCTTT
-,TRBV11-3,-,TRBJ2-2,CASSSWNTGELFF,TGTGCCAGCAGCTCCTGGAACACCGGGGAGCTGTTTTTT
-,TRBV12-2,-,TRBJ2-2,CASRSGPWAGGPGELFF,TGTGCAAGTCGCTCGGGGCCGTGGGCAGGGGGCCCCGGGGAGCTGTTTTTT
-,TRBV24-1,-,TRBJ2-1,CATSDSEAGGSYNEQFF,TGTGCCACCAGTGATTCAGAAGCGGGCGGGTCCTACAATGAGCAGTTCTTC
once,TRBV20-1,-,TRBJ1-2,CSAPNRDGYTF,TGCAGTGCTCCTAACAGGGACGGCTACACCTTC
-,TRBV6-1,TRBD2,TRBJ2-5,CASSDRTSGRAGETQYF,TGTGCCAGCAGTGACCGGACTAGCGGGAGGGCCGGGGAGACCCAGTACTTC
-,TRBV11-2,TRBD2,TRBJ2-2,CASSPSGRERTGELFF,TGTGCCAGCAGCCCCTCTGGGCGGGAGCGAACCGGGGAGCTGTTTTTT
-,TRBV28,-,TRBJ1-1,CATSSFRKRNEAFF,TGTGCCACCTCCAGTTTTCGGAAGAGGAATGAAGCTTTCTTT
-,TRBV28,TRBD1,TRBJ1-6,CASTRSGQANSPLHF,TGTGCCAGCACCCGCTCCGGACAGGCAAATTCACCCCTCCACTTT
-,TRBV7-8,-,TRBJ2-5,CASSPTGLRRYQETQYF,TGTGCCAGCAGCCCAACAGGGCTAAGACGGTACCAAGAGACCCAGTACTTC
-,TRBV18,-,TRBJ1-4,CASSPQGYEKLFF,TGTGCCAGCTCACCACAGGGGTATGAAAAACTGTTTTTT
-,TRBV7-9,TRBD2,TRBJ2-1,CASTLAGGAQEQFF,TGTGCCAGCACCTTAGCGGGAGGTGCCCAGGAGCAGTTCTTC
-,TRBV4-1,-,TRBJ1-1,CASSQAPELREGAFF,TGCGCCAGCAGCCAGGCCCCCGAGCTTCGGGAGGGAGCTTTCTTT
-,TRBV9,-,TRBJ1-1,CASSGGFTGTEAFF,TGTGCCAGCAGCGGCGGGTTTACGGGTACTGAAGCTTTCTTT
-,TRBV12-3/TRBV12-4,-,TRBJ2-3,CASRTGQADTQYF,TGTGCCAGCAGAACTGGCCAGGCAGATACGCAGTATTTT
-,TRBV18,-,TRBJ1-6,CASSPQGSRNSPLHF,TGTGCCAGCTCACCCCAGGGCTCAAGGAATTCACCCCTCCACTTT
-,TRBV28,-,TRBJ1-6,CASSLHSGGMGNSPLHF,TGTGCCAGCAGTCTACATTCAGGAGGGATGGGGAATTCACCCCTCCACTTT
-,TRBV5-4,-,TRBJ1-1,CASRGVWTEAFF,TGTGCCAGCAGGGGCGTCTGGACTGAAGCTTTCTTT
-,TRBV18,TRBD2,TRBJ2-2,CASSLAGGPLTGELFF,TGTGCCAGCTCACTTGCGGGAGGGCCGCTCACCGGGGAGCTGTTTTTT
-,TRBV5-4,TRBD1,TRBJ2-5,CASSLRGQGGQETQYF,TGTGCCAGCAGCCTGAGAGGACAGGGAGGCCAAGAGACCCAGTACTTC
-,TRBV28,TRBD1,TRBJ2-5,CASSLTGGRETQYF,TGTGCCAGCAGTTTGACAGGGGGTCGAGAGACCCAGTACTTC
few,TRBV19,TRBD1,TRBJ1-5,CASTTTGAGQPQHF,TGTGCCAGTACCACGACAGGGGCGGGTCAGCCCCAGCATTTT
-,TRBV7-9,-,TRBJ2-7,CASSGGTSWQYF,TGTGCCAGCAGCGGGGGGACTTCCTGGCAGTACTTC
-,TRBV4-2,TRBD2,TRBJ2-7,CASSQESSAAGGRYEQYF,TGTGCCAGCAGCCAAGAGAGTTCCGCCGCGGGAGGGCGGTACGAGCAGTACTTC
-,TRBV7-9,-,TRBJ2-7,CASSLATDF,TGTGCCAGCAGCTTAGCTACGGACTTC
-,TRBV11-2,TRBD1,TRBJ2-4,CASSLETGGNIQYF,TGTGCCAGCAGCTTAGAAACAGGGGGAAACATTCAGTACTTC
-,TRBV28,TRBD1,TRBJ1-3,CATRDRTFSGNTIYF,TGTGCCACCAGGGACAGGACCTTCTCTGGAAACACCATATATTTT
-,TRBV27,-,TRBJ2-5,CASTLEETQYF,TGTGCCAGCACCCTAGAAGAGACCCAGTACTTC
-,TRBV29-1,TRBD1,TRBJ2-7,CSVEGQGQHEQYF,TGCAGCGTTGAAGGACAGGGTCAACACGAGCAGTACTTC
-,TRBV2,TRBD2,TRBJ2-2,CASRAGETGELFF,TGTGCCAGCCGGGCGGGAGAAACCGGGGAGCTGTTTTTT
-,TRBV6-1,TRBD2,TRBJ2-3,CASSEFWEGTQYF,TGTGCCAGCAGTGAATTCTGGGAGGGTACGCAGTATTTT
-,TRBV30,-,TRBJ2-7,CAWRWGVGYEQYF,TGTGCCTGGAGGTGGGGGGTCGGCTACGAGCAGTACTTC
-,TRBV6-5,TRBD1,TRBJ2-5,CASSNSDRELETQYF,TGTGCCAGCAGTAACTCGGACAGGGAACTCGAGACCCAGTACTTC
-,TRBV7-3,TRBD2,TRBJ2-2,CASRGLAGETGELFF,TGTGCCAGCAGGGGACTAGCGGGAGAGACCGGGGAGCTGTTTTTT
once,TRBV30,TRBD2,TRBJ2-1,CAWSVPPLAGGLEQFF,TGTGCCTGGAGTGTACCCCCACTAGCGGGAGGATTGGAGCAGTTCTTC
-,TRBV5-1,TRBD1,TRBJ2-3,CASSLQGAMETDTQYF,TGCGCCAGCAGCTTGCAGGGGGCGATGGAAACAGATACGCAGTATTTT
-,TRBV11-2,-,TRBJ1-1,CASFRGSTEAFF,TGTGCCAGCTTCCGCGGGTCCACTGAAGCTTTCTTT
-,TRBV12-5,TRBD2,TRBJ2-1,CASGLAKAGGGNEQFF,TGTGCTAGTGGTTTGGCAAAAGCGGGAGGCGGGAATGAGCAGTTCTTC
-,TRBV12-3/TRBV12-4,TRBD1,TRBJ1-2,CASSPTGAVGYTF,TGTGCCAGCAGCCCAACAGGGGCGGTCGGCTACACCTTC
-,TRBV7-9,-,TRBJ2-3,CASSLGRKDTDTQYF,TGTGCCAGCAGCTTAGGCAGGAAGGACACAGATACGCAGTATTTT
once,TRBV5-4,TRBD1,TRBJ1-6,CASSLRTGVNSPLHF,TGTGCCAGCAGCTTAAGGACAGGGGTCAATTCACCCCTCCACTTT
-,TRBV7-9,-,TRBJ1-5,CASSLSQGLNQPQHF,TGTGCCAGCAGCTTAAGTCAGGGGCTCAATCAGCCCCAGCATTTT
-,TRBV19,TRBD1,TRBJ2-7,CASSLSAGGEGYEQYF,TGTGCCAGTAGTCTGTCGGCAGGGGGCGAGGGTTACGAGCAGTACTTC
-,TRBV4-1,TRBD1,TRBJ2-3,CASSQDWTGRFDTQYF,TGCGCCAGCAGCCAAGACTGGACAGGGAGGTTTGATACGCAGTATTTT
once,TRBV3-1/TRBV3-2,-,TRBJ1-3,CASSQLDRRTIYF,TGTGCCAGCAGCCAATTAGACAGGCGCACCATATATTTT
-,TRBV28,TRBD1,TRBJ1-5,CASSRPRQGDQPQHF,TGTGCCAGCAGCCGCCCCCGGCAGGGGGATCAGCCCCAGCATTTT
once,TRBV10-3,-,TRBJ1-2,CAITPGVGYGYTF,TGTGCCATCACGCCAGGGGTAGGATATGGCTACACCTTC
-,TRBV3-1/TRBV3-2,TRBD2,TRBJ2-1,CASSQDLLAGNEQFF,TGTGCCAGCAGCCAAGATCTTCTAGCGGGAAATGAGCAGTTCTTC
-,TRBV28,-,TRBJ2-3,CASRTRLAAFTDTQYF,TGTGCCAGCAGAACCCGCTTAGCGGCTTTCACAGATACGCAGTATTTT
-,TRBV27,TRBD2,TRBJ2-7,CASSLSLNSGRTVNEQYF,TGTGCCAGCAGTTTATCCCTTAATAGCGGGAGGACTGTCAACGAGCAGTACTTC
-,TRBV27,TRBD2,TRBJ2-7,CADRPVGLAREQYF,TGTGCTGACCGGCCAGTGGGACTAGCACGCGAGCAGTACTTC
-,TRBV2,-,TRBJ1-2,CASSEWQGLYGYTF,TGTGCCAGCAGTGAATGGCAGGGCCTATATGGCTACACCTTC
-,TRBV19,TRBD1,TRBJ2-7,CASSWTGAEQYF,TGTGCCAGTAGTTGGACAGGGGCCGAGCAGTACTTC
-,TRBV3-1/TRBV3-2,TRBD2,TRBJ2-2,CATRLAGNTGELFF,TGTGCCACTCGACTAGCGGGGAACACCGGGGAGCTGTTTTTT
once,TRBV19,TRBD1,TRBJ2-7,CASSDRGQGSPYEQYF,TGTGCCAGTAGTGACCGAGGACAGGGAAGTCCCTACGAGCAGTACTTC
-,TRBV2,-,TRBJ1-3,CAWTSVPSGNTIYF,TGTGCCTGGACATCGGTTCCCTCTGGAAACACCATATATTTT
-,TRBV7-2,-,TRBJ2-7,CASSWGGGAQEQYF,TGTGCCAGCAGCTGGGGGGGCGGGGCTCAGGAGCAGTACTTC
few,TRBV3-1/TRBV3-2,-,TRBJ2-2,CASSQDPAGDTGELFF,TGTGCCAGCAGCCAAGATCCGGCAGGGGATACCGGGGAGCTGTTTTTT